Below, 6 T cell receptor beta chains from the same sample are listed, as sequenced in a study of OX40 agonist ivuxolimab in advanced cancers. Profiled with immunoSEQ multiplex PCR; TCRdb holds only in-frame clones, not every one. There are under 45,000 clones in the sample; about 78% occur only once, and under 25% lies in the top ten. This sample comprised CD4+ or CD8+ T cells sorted from blood, obtained in a trial of the OX40 agonist ivuxolimab. The receptors were sampled from an adult with an advanced solid tumor such as melanoma, head and neck, liver or kidney cancer.

The genes are TRBV9 and TRBJ2-5; D possibly uses TRBD1 or TRBD2 (5 bases each). CDR3 length equals 15 residues. Germline-derived CDR1 and CDR2 are SGDLS and YYNGEE. Trimming pared 0 bases from V and 5 bases from J, leaving 14 bases between. The chain's CDR3 is CASSVDSRGWETQYF. The CDR3 DNA reads as TGTGCCAGCAGCGTAGATTCGAGGGGCTGGGAGACCCAGTACTTC.

The chain carries TRBV2 and TRBJ2-7, with 7 bases that match TRBD1. The V gene's germline CDR1 is SNHLY and CDR2 FYNNEI. V was pared by 4 bases and J by 5 bases, with 11 bases of the junction left unmatched. This CDR3 is built from 15 residues. CDR3 residues: CASSAPWDSGHEQYF. In DNA form, the CDR3 reads TGTGCCAGCAGTGCCCCCTGGGACAGCGGACACGAGCAGTACTTC.

The table lists this clone with a count of one. This chain's CDR3 is CASSESGKGAGETQYF. CDR3 DNA: TGCGCCAGCAGTGAATCAGGTAAGGGGGCTGGGGAGACCCAGTACTTC. The chain is built from TRBV10-1 and TRBJ2-5; TRBD1 matches at 7 bases. CDR1 WNHNN and CDR2 SYGVQD come from the germline V gene (reference sequence). The junction had 12 bases not matched to a gene; V was cut back by 3 bases and J by 5 bases. The CDR3 totals 16 residues.

This clone was found a few times. J is TRBJ2-2 and V is TRBV7-2; 8 bases are shared with TRBD1. The CDR3 is 15 residues long. Germline lookup yields CDR1 SGHTA and CDR2 FQGNSA. Trimming cost V 3 bases and J 4 bases; bases outside gene matches: 4. The CDR3 reads CASSFVGQVTGELFF. In DNA form, the CDR3 reads TGTGCCAGCAGCTTCGTGGGACAGGTCACCGGGGAGCTGTTTTTT.

In regard to this clone: Sequence at one end of the junction differs from germline and may be a read error. The rearrangement links TRBV18 to TRBJ2-7; TRBD2 matches at 11 bases. Per germline, CDR1 KGHSH and CDR2 LQKENI. There are 15 residues in the CDR3. CDR3 bases: TGTGCCAGCTTACCACGGACTAGCGGGTCTGGCGAGCAGTACTTC. Protein: CASLPRTSGSGEQYF.

The chain links TRBV27 to TRBJ1-4; D gene uncertain. The V and J ends lost 5 bases and 4 bases respectively, with 11 bases between them. CDR3 length: 14 residues. Looked up from germline, CDR1 is MNHEY and CDR2 is SMNVEV (reference sequence). CDR3 residues: CASSLGGLNEKLFF. Written as DNA, the CDR3 is TGTGCCAGCAGTCTGGGAGGGCTTAATGAAAAACTGTTTTTT.